These 17 T cell receptor beta chains came from one sample sequenced in a study of T cell responses to AZD1222 COVID-19 vaccine. TCRdb keeps only in-frame clones here, not all; method: immunoSEQ multiplex PCR. The top ten hold 4.7% of the sample, which has roughly 140,000 clones, 70% to 90% seen once. Here the sequenced sample was peripheral blood, taken on day 0 of AZD1222 vaccination. These receptors were collected from an adult in good health.

This clone was observed once. The V gene is TRBV9, the J gene TRBJ1-2; 9 positions match TRBD1. This CDR3 contains 12 residues. Losses at the gene ends were 3 bases for V and 7 bases for J; bases not matched to a gene: 1. Germline V gene sequence: CDR1 SGDLS, CDR2 YYNGEE. The CDR3 coding sequence is TGTGCCAGCAGCGGGGACAGGGCTGGCTACACCTTC. Protein: CASSGDRAGYTF.

V is TRBV9 and J is TRBJ2-3; D may correspond to TRBD1 or TRBD2 (5 bases each). The CDR3 totals 14 residues. V was pared by 3 bases and J by 3 bases, with 11 bases between. Looked up from germline, CDR1 is SGDLS and CDR2 is YYNGEE. The CDR3 protein is CASSGDGSTDTQYF. The CDR3 bases are TGTGCCAGCAGCGGGGACGGATCAACAGATACGCAGTATTTT.

The gene calls are TRBV5-4 and TRBJ1-4, with TRBD1 identical over 7 bases. The CDR3 has 14 amino acids. J gave up 8 bases and V 4 bases, and 8 bases lay outside the gene matches. In germline, CDR1 is SGHNT, CDR2 YYREEE (reference sequence). The CDR3 is CASSRDRVNEKLFF. The CDR3 coding sequence is TGTGCCAGCAGCCGTGACAGGGTAAACGAAAAACTGTTTTTT.

Of note for this clone: The junction differs from germline at one of its ends, possibly a read error. The chain links TRBV3-1 (or the pseudogene TRBV3-2) to TRBJ2-2; no reliable D call. The CDR3 is 14 residues long. Per germline, CDR1 LGHDT and CDR2 YNNKEL (reference sequence). The DNA of the CDR3 is TGTGCCAGCAGGCAAGAGTCCGGGACCGGGGAGCTGTTTTTT. Encoded protein: CASRQESGTGELFF.

This rearrangement joins TRBV27 to TRBJ2-1; D perhaps matches TRBD1 (6 bases). There are 13 residues in the CDR3. V lost 6 bases, J lost 4 bases, and 10 bases lay in between. From germline, CDR1 is MNHEY and CDR2 SMNVEV (reference sequence). The CDR3 spells CASSLGQYNEQFF. CDR3 nucleotides: TGTGCCAGCAGCCTTGGACAGTACAATGAGCAGTTCTTC.

The V gene is TRBV2, the J gene TRBJ2-1; 7 bases line up with TRBD2. The V segment lost 5 bases and the J segment 4 bases; nucleotides outside the gene matches: 5. In germline, CDR1 is SNHLY, CDR2 FYNNEI. The CDR3 consists of 14 residues. CDR3 loop: CASSRASGYNEQFF. CDR3 nucleotides: TGTGCCAGCAGTCGGGCTAGCGGATACAATGAGCAGTTCTTC.

V gene TRBV5-1 combines with J gene TRBJ1-4, with 7 bases aligning to TRBD1. Germline-derived CDR1 and CDR2 are SGHRS and YFSETQ. The trim removed 3 bases at V and 0 bases at J, leaving 5 bases unmatched. This CDR3 is built from 16 residues. The CDR3 protein is CASSSGTDATNEKLFF. The CDR3 DNA reads as TGCGCCAGCAGCTCGGGGACAGACGCAACTAATGAAAAACTGTTTTTT.

The chain recombines TRBV7-2 with TRBJ1-1; TRBD1 matches 7 bases. This CDR3 region has 14 residues. The germline gives CDR1 SGHTA, CDR2 FQGNSA. J gave up 5 bases and V 1 base, and 4 bases lay outside the gene matches. CDR3 nucleotide sequence: TGTGCCAGCAGCTTAGTCGGACAGGCGACTGAAGCTTTCTTT. It specifies CASSLVGQATEAFF.

This clone was counted a single time. The chain has TRBV5-1 and TRBJ2-7, with TRBD1 identical over 7 bases. Germline-derived CDR1 and CDR2 are SGHRS and YFSETQ. The CDR3 runs 16 residues. The junction had 6 bases not matched to a gene; V was cut back by 0 bases and J by 0 bases. The CDR3 region has the DNA TGCGCCAGCAGCTTGGATCCCGGGACAGACTCCTACGAGCAGTACTTC. Encoded protein: CASSLDPGTDSYEQYF.

V usage is TRBV7-8 and J usage is TRBJ1-3; the D gene is possibly TRBD1 (5 bases). Germline CDR1 is SGHVS and CDR2 is FQNEAQ. The CDR3 spans 14 residues. Trimming left V 4 bases short and J 4 bases short, with 11 bases between. The CDR3 DNA reads TGTGCCAGCAGCTCCAGGGTTTTCGGAAACACCATATATTTT. It yields the protein CASSSRVFGNTIYF.

V gene TRBV7-9 combines with J gene TRBJ2-5; TRBD2 matches 10 bases. The CDR3 length is 15 residues. V lost 5 bases, J lost 5 bases, and 8 bases stayed unmatched. In germline, CDR1 is SEHNR, CDR2 FQNEAQ (reference sequence). The CDR3, as DNA: TGTGCCAGCAGCCCCCGGGGAGCGGGAGGGGAGACCCAGTACTTC. It is translated as CASSPRGAGGETQYF. The full variable domain, its missing parts supplied by reference TRBV7-9 and TRBJ2-5, is DTGVSQNPRHKITKRGQNVTFRCDPISEHNRLYWYRQTLGQGPEFLTYFQNEAQLEKSRLLSDRFSAERPKGSFSTLEIQRTEQGDSAMYLCASSPRGAGGETQYFGPGTRLLVL.

J is TRBJ2-1 and V is TRBV6-6, with TRBD2 as a possible D gene (5 bases). The V gene lost 6 bases and the J gene lost 15 bases, with 21 bases spanning the gap. Germline values: CDR1 MNHNY, CDR2 SVGAGI (reference sequence). The CDR3 covers 13 residues. Written as DNA, the CDR3 is TGTGCCAGCAGACCCCCCGGGGTCCCTCCCGTGTTCTTC. Translation gives CASRPPGVPPVFF.

J is TRBJ1-3 and V is TRBV5-1; a possible D gene is TRBD1 (5 bases). There are 14 residues in the CDR3. Deletions cut 4 bases from V and 1 base from J, with 9 bases between. Germline-derived CDR1 and CDR2 are SGHRS and YFSETQ. The CDR3 region is CASSGHPSGNTIYF. Here the CDR3 DNA reads TGCGCCAGCAGCGGACATCCTTCTGGAAACACCATATATTTT.

This clone was recorded a few times. The V gene is TRBV19, the J gene TRBJ1-1; D ambiguous. In germline, CDR1 is LNHDA, CDR2 SQIVND (reference sequence). This CDR3 is 15 amino acids long. The V and J ends lost 4 bases and 2 bases respectively, with 14 bases between them. The CDR3, as DNA: TGTGCCAGTAGTAAGGCCTTCCTGCTCAACACTGAAGCTTTCTTT. This gives the protein CASSKAFLLNTEAFF.

V usage is TRBV28 and J usage is TRBJ1-5, with 8 bases fitting TRBD1. Unmatched junction bases numbered 7, after V lost 4 bases and J lost 5 bases. CDR3 length: 15 residues. Per germline, CDR1 MDHEN and CDR2 SYDVKM. CDR3 DNA: TGTGCCAGCAGTTCTACAGGGGGGCGTCATCAGCCCCAGCATTTT. This codes for CASSSTGGRHQPQHF.

The genes are TRBV9 and TRBJ1-2; a possible D gene is TRBD1 (5 bases). Deletions cut 0 bases from V and 3 bases from J, with 12 bases between. CDR1 is SGDLS and CDR2 is YYNGEE in the germline V gene. The CDR3 is made up of 15 amino acids. CDR3 loop: CASSVEPGGYYGYTF. CDR3 in DNA: TGTGCCAGCAGCGTAGAACCGGGGGGGTACTATGGCTACACCTTC.

This chain joins TRBV6-2 or TRBV6-3 and TRBJ2-7; D gene uncertain. V lost 0 bases and J lost 4, with 10 bases in between. Germline values: CDR1 MNHEY, CDR2 SVGEGT. The CDR3 is 14 residues long. The CDR3 DNA reads as TGTGCCAGCAGTTACTCAGGGCAGAGGTACGAGCAGTACTTC. As protein: CASSYSGQRYEQYF.